Listed below are T cell receptor beta chains from one sample, sequenced in a study of vaccination effects on CD4 cells after COVID-19. The data were produced by immunoSEQ multiplex PCR, yet TCRdb's version contains in-frame clones alone and is incomplete. The sample consists of more than 60,000 clones, around two thirds of them appearing once. These receptors lack a known antigen. The material sequenced was CD4+ T cells from PBMCs cultured with HCoV-229E spike peptides, taken after COVID-19 vaccination. These receptor sequences come from a human donor who received a COVID-19 vaccine. Both conserved end residues are part of each CDR3. A D gene is named only where the DNA matches it firmly. Size is omitted from some rows. Given values are once, few, many or a class for expanded clones.

V	size	D	J	DNA	CDR3
TRBV6-6	NA	NA	TRBJ1-1	TGTGCCAGCAGTGACCCGAGGGGGAAAACTGAAGCTTTCTTT	CASSDPRGKTEAFF
TRBV20-1	NA	NA	TRBJ2-3	TGCAGTGCCCCGGACGCTCCGCAGCAGTATTTT	CSAPDAPQQYF
TRBV24-1	few	TRBD1	TRBJ2-1	TGTGCCACCAGTCCTCCGCCTGGGACAGGATACAATGAGCAGTTCTTC	CATSPPPGTGYNEQFF
TRBV6-6	NA	TRBD1	TRBJ1-6	TGTGCCAGCAGTTTCGGAGACAGGGATTCACCCCTCCACTTT	CASSFGDRDSPLHF
TRBV19	NA	NA	TRBJ1-5	TGTGCCAGTAGTACGTCCTTTCAGCCCCAGCATTTT	CASSTSFQPQHF
TRBV2	NA	TRBD2	TRBJ2-2	TGTGCCAGCAGTGAGGGACTAGCGGGGGGGCGCGGTTACACCGGGGAGCTGTTTTTT	CASSEGLAGGRGYTGELFF
TRBV24-1	few	NA	TRBJ1-1	TGTGCCACCAGTCATCCGACTCCTGGGGGCACTGAAGCTTTCTTT	CATSHPTPGGTEAFF
TRBV6-6	NA	NA	TRBJ1-3	TGTGCCAGCAGTCAAACAGGGTACTCTGGAAACACCATATATTTT	CASSQTGYSGNTIYF
TRBV6-5	NA	NA	TRBJ1-5	TGTGCCAGCAGAGGGACTACAGGGATAGGACAGCCCCAGCATTTT	CASRGTTGIGQPQHF
TRBV7-2	once	TRBD1	TRBJ1-5	TGTGCCAGCAGCTTAGGAGGAGGACAGGGGTATCAGCCCCAGCATTTT	CASSLGGGQGYQPQHF
TRBV10-2	NA	NA	TRBJ2-6	TGCGCCAGCAGTCGGGCGGCGAGCTCTGGGGCCAACGTCCTGACTTTC	CASSRAASSGANVLTF
TRBV20-1	NA	NA	TRBJ2-1	TGCAGTGCTAGTCTCCCGGGAGTGAGCTATGAGCAGTTCTTC	CSASLPGVSYEQFF
TRBV18	NA	NA	TRBJ2-3	TGTGCCAGCTCACAAGGGACCTCTGGAACTAGCACAGATACGCAGTATTTT	CASSQGTSGTSTDTQYF
TRBV4-1	NA	NA	TRBJ2-1	TGCGCCAGCAGCCATGAACTTCGGGATGGGGAGCAGTTCTTC	CASSHELRDGEQFF
TRBV2	few	NA	TRBJ1-1	TGTGCCAGCTGCTATTGGGGGTCGTCCACTGAAGCTTTCTTT	CASCYWGSSTEAFF
TRBV5-1	NA	NA	TRBJ2-1	TGCGCCAGCAGCTCCCGGGGAGACGATGAGCAGTTCTTC	CASSSRGDDEQFF
TRBV5-5	NA	NA	TRBJ1-6	TGTGCCAGCAGCTTGTGGGGGGACCCCACTTATTCACCCCTCCACTTT	CASSLWGDPTYSPLHF